This entry is about one T cell receptor (beta chain). Antigen: not known. CDR1 SGHRS and CDR2 YFSETQ come from the germline V gene. CDR3 length: 13 residues. V lost 5 bases to trimming and J lost 5 bases, with 11 bases between them. This entry comes from a study of T cell responses to AZD1222 COVID-19 vaccine. The table came from immunoSEQ multiplex PCR; TCRdb's copy has only in-frame clones and leaves some out. The sample carries approximately 140,000 clones, 92% recorded once. Findings and caveats of the study: It should be noted that donors were predominantly white British and more often female, and clonal diversity was possibly underestimated. AZD1222 recipients seropositive at baseline numbered only 5 to 7.

This clonotype was obtained from an adult who received the AZD1222 COVID-19 vaccine. This specimen consisted of peripheral blood, obtained 28 days after the second AZD1222 dose. The gene calls are TRBV5-1 and TRBJ2-1; no definite D call. The CDR3 DNA follows: TGCGCCAGCAGACGCGACCCCAACAATGAGCAGTTCTTC. Encoded protein: CASRRDPNNEQFF. The variable domain in full, with the rest retrieved from reference TRBV5-1 and TRBJ2-1, is KAGVTQTPRYLIKTRGQQVTLSCSPISGHRSVSWYQQTPGQGLQFLFEYFSETQRNKGNFPGRFSGRQFSNSRSEMNVSTLELGDSALYLCASRRDPNNEQFFGPGTRLTVL.